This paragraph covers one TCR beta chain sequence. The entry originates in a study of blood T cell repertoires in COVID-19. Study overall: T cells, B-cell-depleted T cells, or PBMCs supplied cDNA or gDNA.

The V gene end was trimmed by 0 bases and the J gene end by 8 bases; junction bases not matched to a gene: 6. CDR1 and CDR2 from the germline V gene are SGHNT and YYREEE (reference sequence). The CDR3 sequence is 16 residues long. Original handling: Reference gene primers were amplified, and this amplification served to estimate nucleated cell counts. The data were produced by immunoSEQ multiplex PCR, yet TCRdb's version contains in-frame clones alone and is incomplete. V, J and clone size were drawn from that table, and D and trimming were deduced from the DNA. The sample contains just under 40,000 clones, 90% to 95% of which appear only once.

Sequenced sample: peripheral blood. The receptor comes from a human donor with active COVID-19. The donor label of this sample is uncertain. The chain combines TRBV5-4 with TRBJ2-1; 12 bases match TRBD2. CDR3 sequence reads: CASSLGLAGGPHEQFF. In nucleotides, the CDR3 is TGTGCCAGCAGCTTGGGGCTAGCGGGAGGGCCACATGAGCAGTTCTTC.